This TCR beta chain was sequenced for a study of T-cell memory formation after mild COVID-19. Study information: TCR clusters largely stayed donor specific. Overall study results and limits: SARS-CoV-2 specificity of second-wave clones peaking day 37 was unconfirmed. Some responding clones appeared in pre-infection memory, suggesting cross-reactive memory joined.

Germline V gene sequence: CDR1 SGHRS, CDR2 YFSETQ. This CDR3 is 14 amino acids long. The V gene lost 4 bases and the J gene lost 6 bases, with 17 bases spanning the gap. For this clonotype: As yet, its antigen is unknown.

Barcoded TCR alpha and TCR beta cDNA libraries with UMIs came from 5'RACE using constant-segment primers. TCRdb itself ran the 5' RACE reads through MiXCR, one entry per CDR3 protein. The data contain 150,000 to 200,000 distinct CDR3 sequences, 31% of them singletons. The sample comprised PBMCs or a T cell subset sorted from them (not recorded which). The V call is TRBV5-1, the J call TRBJ2-7; possibly TRBD2 for D (5 bases). The receptor comes from an adult woman who had mild COVID-19 (a few samples of this study predate the infection). Cell type and time point are not known. Here the CDR3 DNA reads TGCGCCAGCAGCCCTGCCGTCGGGATGGTCGAGCAGTACTTC. Its translation: CASSPAVGMVEQYF.